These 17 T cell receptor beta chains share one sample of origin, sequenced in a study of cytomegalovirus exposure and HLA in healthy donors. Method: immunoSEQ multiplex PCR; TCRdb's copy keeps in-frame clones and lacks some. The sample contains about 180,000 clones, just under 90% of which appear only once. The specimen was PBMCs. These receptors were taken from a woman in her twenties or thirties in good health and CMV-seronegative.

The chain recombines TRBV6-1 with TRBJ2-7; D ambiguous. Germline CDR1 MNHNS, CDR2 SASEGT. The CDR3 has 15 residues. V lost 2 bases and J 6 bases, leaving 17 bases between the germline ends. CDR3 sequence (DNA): TGTGCCAGCAGTGAATACCAAACCCTCACTGGCGAGCAGTACTTC. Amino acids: CASSEYQTLTGEQYF.

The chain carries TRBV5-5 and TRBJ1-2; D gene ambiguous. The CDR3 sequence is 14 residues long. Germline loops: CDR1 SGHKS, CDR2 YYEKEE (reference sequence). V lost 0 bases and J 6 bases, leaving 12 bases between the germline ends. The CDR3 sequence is CASSLVGPNHGYTF. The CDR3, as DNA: TGTGCCAGCAGCTTGGTTGGGCCGAACCATGGCTACACCTTC.

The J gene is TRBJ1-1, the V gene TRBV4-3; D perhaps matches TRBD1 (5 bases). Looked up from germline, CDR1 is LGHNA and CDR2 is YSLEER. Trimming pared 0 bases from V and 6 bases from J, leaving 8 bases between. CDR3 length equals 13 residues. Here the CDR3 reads CASSQDIGAEAFF. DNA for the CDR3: TGCGCCAGCAGCCAAGATATAGGGGCTGAAGCTTTCTTT.

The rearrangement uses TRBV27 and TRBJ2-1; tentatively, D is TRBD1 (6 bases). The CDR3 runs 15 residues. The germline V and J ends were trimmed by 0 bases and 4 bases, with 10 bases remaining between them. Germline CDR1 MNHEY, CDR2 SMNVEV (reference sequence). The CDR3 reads CASSLSPGAYNEQFF. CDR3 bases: TGTGCCAGCAGTTTATCGCCAGGGGCGTACAATGAGCAGTTCTTC.

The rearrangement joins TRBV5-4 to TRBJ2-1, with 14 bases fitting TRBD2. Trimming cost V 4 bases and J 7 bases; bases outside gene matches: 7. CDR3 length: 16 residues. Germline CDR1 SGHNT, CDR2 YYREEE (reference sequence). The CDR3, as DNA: TGTGCCAGCAGCCCTAGCGGACTAGCGGGGGGTAATGAGCAGTTCTTC. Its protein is CASSPSGLAGGNEQFF.

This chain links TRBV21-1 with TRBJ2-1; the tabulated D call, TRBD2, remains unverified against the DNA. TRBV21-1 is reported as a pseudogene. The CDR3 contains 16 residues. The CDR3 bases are TGTGCCAGCAGCACGGAGCGGGGGTCCTCCTACAATGAGCAGTTCTTC. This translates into CASSTERGSSYNEQFF.

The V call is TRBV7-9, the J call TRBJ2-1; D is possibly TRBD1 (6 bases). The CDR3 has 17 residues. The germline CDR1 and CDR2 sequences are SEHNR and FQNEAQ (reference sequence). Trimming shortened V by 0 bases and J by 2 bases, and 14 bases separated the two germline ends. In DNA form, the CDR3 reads TGTGCCAGCAGCTTAGCTTCGACAGGAAGCACCTACAATGAGCAGTTCTTC. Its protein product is CASSLASTGSTYNEQFF.

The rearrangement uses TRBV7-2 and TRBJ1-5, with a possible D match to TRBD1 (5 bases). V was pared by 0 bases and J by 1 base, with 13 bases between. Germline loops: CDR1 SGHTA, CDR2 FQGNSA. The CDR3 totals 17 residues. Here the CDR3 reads CASSLARSGWSNQPQHF. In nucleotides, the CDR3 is TGTGCCAGCAGCTTAGCGCGGTCAGGGTGGAGCAATCAGCCCCAGCATTTT.

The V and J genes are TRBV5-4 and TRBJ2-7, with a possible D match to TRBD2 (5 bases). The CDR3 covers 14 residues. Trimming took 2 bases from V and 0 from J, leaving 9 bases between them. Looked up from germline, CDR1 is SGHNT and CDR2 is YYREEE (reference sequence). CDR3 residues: CASSFEGSSYEQYF. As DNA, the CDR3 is TGTGCCAGCAGCTTCGAAGGGAGCTCCTACGAGCAGTACTTC.

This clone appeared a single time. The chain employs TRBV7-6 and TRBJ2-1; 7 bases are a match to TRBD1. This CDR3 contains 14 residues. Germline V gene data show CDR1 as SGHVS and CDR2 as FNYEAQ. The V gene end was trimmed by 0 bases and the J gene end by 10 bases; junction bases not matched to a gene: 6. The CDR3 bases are TGTGCCAGCAGCTTAGCGCCTGAGGACAGGGAGCAGTTCTTC. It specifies CASSLAPEDREQFF.

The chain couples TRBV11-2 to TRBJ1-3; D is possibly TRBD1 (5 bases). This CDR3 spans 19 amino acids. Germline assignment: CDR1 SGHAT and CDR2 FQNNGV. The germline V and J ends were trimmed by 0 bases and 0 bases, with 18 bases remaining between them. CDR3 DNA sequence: TGTGCCAGCAGCTTAGAGGCGTCGTGGACAACGAGCTCTGGAAACACCATATATTTT. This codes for CASSLEASWTTSSGNTIYF. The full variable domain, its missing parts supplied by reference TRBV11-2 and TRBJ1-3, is EAGVAQSPRYKIIEKRQSVAFWCNPISGHATLYWYQQILGQGPKLLIQFQNNGVVDDSQLPKDRFSAERLKGVDSTLKIQPAKLEDSAVYLCASSLEASWTTSSGNTIYFGEGSWLTVV.

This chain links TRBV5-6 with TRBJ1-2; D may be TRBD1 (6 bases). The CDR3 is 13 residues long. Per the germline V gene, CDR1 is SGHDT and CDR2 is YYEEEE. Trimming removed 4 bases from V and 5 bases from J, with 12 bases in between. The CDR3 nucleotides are TGTGCCAGCAGCCCCGACAGGACTTATGGCTACACCTTC. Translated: CASSPDRTYGYTF.

The CDR3 sequence: CASSDLRGLEQYF. In DNA, the CDR3 is TGTGCCAGCAGTGATCTGAGGGGGCTGGAGCAGTACTTC. The chain combines TRBV6-1 with TRBJ2-7; 7 nucleotides align to TRBD1. The CDR3 sequence is 13 residues long. Germline V gene sequence: CDR1 MNHNS, CDR2 SASEGT. V trimming: 3 bases; J trimming: 7 bases; junction bases outside the gene matches: 6.

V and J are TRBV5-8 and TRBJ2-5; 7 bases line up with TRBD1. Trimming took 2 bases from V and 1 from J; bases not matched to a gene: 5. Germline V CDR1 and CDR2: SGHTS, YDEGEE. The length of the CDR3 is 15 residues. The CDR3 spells CASSFWGTAQETQYF. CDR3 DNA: TGTGCCAGCAGCTTTTGGGGGACAGCCCAAGAGACCCAGTACTTC.

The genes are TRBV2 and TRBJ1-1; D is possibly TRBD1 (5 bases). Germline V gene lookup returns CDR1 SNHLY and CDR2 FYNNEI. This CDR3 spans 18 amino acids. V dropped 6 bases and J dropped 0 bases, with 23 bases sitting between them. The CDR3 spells CASRGPKVGGMMNTEAFF. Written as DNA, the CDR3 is TGTGCCAGCAGGGGCCCCAAGGTTGGGGGGATGATGAACACTGAAGCTTTCTTT.

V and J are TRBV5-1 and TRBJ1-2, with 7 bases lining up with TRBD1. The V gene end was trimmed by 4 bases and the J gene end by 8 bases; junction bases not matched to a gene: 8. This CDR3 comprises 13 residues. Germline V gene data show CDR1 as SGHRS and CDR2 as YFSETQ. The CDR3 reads CASSRTGEEGYTF. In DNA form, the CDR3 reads TGCGCCAGCAGCCGAACAGGGGAAGAGGGCTACACCTTC.

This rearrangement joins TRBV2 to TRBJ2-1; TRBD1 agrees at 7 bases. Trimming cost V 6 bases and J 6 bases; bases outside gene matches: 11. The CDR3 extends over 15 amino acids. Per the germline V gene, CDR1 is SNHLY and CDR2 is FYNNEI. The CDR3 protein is CASRVLRQGGNEQFF. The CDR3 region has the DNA TGTGCCAGCAGAGTACTACGACAGGGCGGCAATGAGCAGTTCTTC.